A single sample gave rise to the 27 T cell receptor beta chains below, sequenced in a study of T cells expressing NK-cell markers. TCRdb processed the 5' RACE reads again and assigns one entry to each CDR3 protein, with no DNA. This sample's table reports roughly 110,000 distinct CDR3 sequences. Specimen: blood T cells: a sorted CD56 or NKG2C T cell subset, CD4+ or CD8+ T cells, or bulk PBMC T cells (not recorded which). These TCRs come from a woman aged 18-70 years in good health.

CDR3 region: CASSFNSLGAGELFF. The chain recombines TRBV28 with TRBJ2-2; checking the TCRdb D call of TRBD1 is not possible without DNA. The CDR3 covers 15 residues. The germline CDR1 and CDR2 sequences are MDHEN and SYDVKM.

The chain is built from TRBV20-1 and TRBJ2-7; TCRdb designates TRBD1, a call that cannot be tested without DNA. CDR1 is DFQATT and CDR2 is SNEGSKA in the germline V gene (reference sequence). This CDR3 contains 13 residues. The CDR3: CSARGQVPYEQYF.

The rearrangement links TRBV4-3 to TRBJ1-2; lacking DNA, the TRBD1 call made by TCRdb goes unchecked. The germline V gene has CDR1 LGHNA and CDR2 YSLEER. The CDR3 has 15 amino acids. CDR3 in amino acids: CASSQGVLPLNGYTF.

This sequence joins TRBV12-3 or TRBV12-4 and TRBJ2-3; TCRdb reports TRBD1, a call that lacks DNA to check it against. The CDR3 spans 17 residues. CDR3 loop: CASRPPPVIPGTDTQYF.

This chain uses TRBV20-1 with TRBJ1-4; TCRdb reports TRBD1, a call that lacks DNA to check it against. This CDR3 is built from 16 residues. Germline V lookup: CDR1 DFQATT, CDR2 SNEGSKA (reference sequence). CDR3 amino acids: CSVRPPTGVPNEKLFF.

The gene calls are TRBV6-2 or TRBV6-3 and TRBJ2-1; TCRdb returns TRBD2, unconfirmable since there is no DNA. The germline V gene has CDR1 MNHEY and CDR2 SVGEGT. CDR3 length: 16 amino acids. The CDR3 loop reads CASSPIAGALYNEQFF.

The chain employs TRBV4-3 and TRBJ2-4. Germline loops: CDR1 LGHNA, CDR2 YSLEER. The CDR3 sequence is 16 residues long. CDR3 in amino acids: CASSQEVPLAKNIQYF.

The chain carries TRBV12-3 or TRBV12-4 and TRBJ2-7; no DNA is available, so the TRBD1 call from TCRdb remains unchecked. This CDR3 has 14 residues. The chain's CDR3 is CASSLVGQAYEQYF.

This chain uses TRBV20-1 with TRBJ1-4; TCRdb picks TRBD1, but there is no DNA to check that call. The CDR3 covers 17 residues. CDR1 is DFQATT, CDR2 SNEGSKA, per germline (reference sequence). The CDR3 spells CSARDNRGRQANEKLFF.

Here the CDR3 reads CSARDPTNTGELFF. This chain connects TRBV20-1 to TRBJ2-2. Germline CDR1 reads DFQATT; CDR2 reads SNEGSKA (reference sequence). This CDR3 contains 14 residues.

The rearrangement links TRBV20-1 to TRBJ2-1; the TCRdb call, TRBD1, lacks DNA for checking. The germline V gene has CDR1 DFQATT and CDR2 SNEGSKA (reference sequence). This CDR3 has 15 amino acids. This CDR3 is CSARAPVRVEYEQFF.

The V and J genes are TRBV4-2 and TRBJ2-1; the TRBD2 assignment by TCRdb is unverifiable without DNA. From germline, CDR1 is LGHNA and CDR2 YNFKEQ. The CDR3 is 15 amino acids. CDR3 sequence: CASSPGLAEYNEQFF.

The rearrangement uses TRBV19 and TRBJ2-1; TCRdb proposes TRBD2, but this gene call is untestable without DNA. The length of the CDR3 is 12 residues. CDR1 and CDR2 from the germline V gene are LNHDA and SQIVND (reference sequence). The chain's CDR3 is CASSRLANEQFF.

The chain has TRBV4-3 and TRBJ2-1; lacking DNA, the TRBD1 call made by TCRdb goes unchecked. The CDR3 totals 14 residues. CDR1 and CDR2 from the germline V gene are LGHNA and YSLEER. The CDR3 reads CASSPGTGGDEQFF.

The V gene is TRBV5-1, the J gene TRBJ1-2; TCRdb picks TRBD1, but there is no DNA to check that call. Per germline, CDR1 SGHRS and CDR2 YFSETQ. The CDR3 is 16 amino acids. CDR3 sequence: CASSTVQGARLYGYTF.

This chain's CDR3 is CASRGTGGHNEQFF. The J gene is TRBJ2-1, the V gene TRBV19; checking the TCRdb D call of TRBD1 is not possible without DNA. From germline, CDR1 is LNHDA and CDR2 SQIVND (reference sequence). The CDR3 has 14 residues.

This chain connects TRBV10-3 to TRBJ2-5; the D call of TRBD2 rests on TCRdb alone, since no DNA is present to check it. Germline loops: CDR1 ENHRY, CDR2 SYGVKD. The CDR3 contains 15 residues. CDR3 protein: CAISGVAGGPETQYF.

The chain uses TRBV29-1 and TRBJ1-1; TCRdb gives TRBD1 as the D gene, but with no DNA this cannot be confirmed. CDR3 length: 13 residues. Germline V gene sequence: CDR1 SQVTM, CDR2 ANQGSEA. The CDR3 sequence: CSASTALIPEAFF.

The V and J genes are TRBV29-1 and TRBJ2-2; with no DNA, the TCRdb D assignment of TRBD2 cannot be verified. This CDR3 is 11 amino acids long. CDR1 SQVTM and CDR2 ANQGSEA come from the germline V gene. The CDR3 loop reads CSAGGDSQLFF.

The chain is built from TRBV29-1 and TRBJ2-7; TCRdb gives TRBD2 as the D gene, but with no DNA this cannot be confirmed. Germline assignment: CDR1 SQVTM and CDR2 ANQGSEA. The CDR3 runs to 13 residues. The CDR3 loop is CSATSGSSYEQYF.

The rearrangement uses TRBV19 and TRBJ2-1; TCRdb proposes TRBD1, but this gene call is untestable without DNA. The CDR3 sequence is 14 residues long. Germline lookup yields CDR1 LNHDA and CDR2 SQIVND (reference sequence). CDR3 sequence: CASSSWDSYNEQFF.

CDR3 in amino acids: CASSYYWTGNTEAFF. This chain joins TRBV6-2 or TRBV6-3 and TRBJ1-1; TCRdb proposes TRBD1, but this gene call is untestable without DNA. Germline lookup yields CDR1 MNHEY and CDR2 SVGEGT. This CDR3 is 15 amino acids long.

The CDR3 sequence: CASSLSGPRFNEQFF. V and J are TRBV27 and TRBJ2-1; TCRdb selects TRBD2, and the lack of DNA leaves this call unchecked. This CDR3 has 15 amino acids. Germline V gene data show CDR1 as MNHEY and CDR2 as SMNVEV (reference sequence).

The chain couples TRBV6-5 to TRBJ1-2; the D call of TRBD1 rests on TCRdb alone, since no DNA is present to check it. Germline V gene data show CDR1 as MNHEY and CDR2 as SVGAGI. The CDR3 is 13 amino acids. The CDR3 here is CASSYSDRGTNTF.

The rearrangement links TRBV5-1 to TRBJ2-1. CDR3 length equals 14 residues. Germline lookup yields CDR1 SGHRS and CDR2 YFSETQ. CDR3 sequence: CASSSDGAYNEQFF.

The chain employs TRBV20-1 and TRBJ1-3. The CDR3 loop spans 14 amino acids. Germline loops: CDR1 DFQATT, CDR2 SNEGSKA (reference sequence). The chain's CDR3 is CSARDPVSGNTIYF.

This sequence joins TRBV20-1 and TRBJ2-1. Germline-derived CDR1 and CDR2 are DFQATT and SNEGSKA (reference sequence). The CDR3 is made up of 13 amino acids. The CDR3 spells CSASVYSYNEQFF.